The clone carrying this TCR beta chain was seen a single time. In the authors' workflow: Estimates of nucleated cell counts were drawn from the amplification of reference gene primers. Generated by immunoSEQ multiplex PCR, the TCRdb table keeps only in-frame clones and is missing some. V, J and clone size were drawn from that table, and D and trimming were deduced from the DNA. The sample yields roughly 150,000 clones, about 80% seen once. This entry is derived from a study of blood T cell repertoires in COVID-19. Overall study: Material from acute and convalescent COVID-19 was sourced from the United States, Italy and Spain. In each case, the material was cDNA or gDNA derived from T cells, B-cell-depleted T cells, or PBMCs.

This CDR3 contains 15 residues. The V segment lost 3 bases and the J segment 6 bases; nucleotides outside the gene matches: 7. Germline CDR1 is KGHSH and CDR2 is LQKENI. The receptor was derived from an older man who had recovered from COVID-19. V gene TRBV18 combines with J gene TRBJ2-1; TRBD2 matches 8 bases. The sequencing input was peripheral blood. This chain's CDR3 is CASSPYTGLGNEQFF. The CDR3 nucleotides are TGTGCCAGCTCACCTTATACGGGACTAGGCAATGAGCAGTTCTTC.